This paragraph covers one T cell receptor beta chain sequence. Antigen: not known. The sample originates from a study of early T cells in non-severe SARS-CoV-2 infection. Study-level background: The chains were unpaired, and the sequenced material was bulk RNA from unsorted whole blood.

The V and J ends lost 2 bases and 4 bases respectively, with 11 bases between them. This CDR3 contains 14 residues. The germline V gene has CDR1 SGHAT and CDR2 FQNNGV. General study findings and limits: The VDJdb matching leaned toward anti-spike CD8 responses and overlooked private and CD4 specificities.

Each single cDNA molecule received a unique molecular identifier. TCRdb analysed the 5' RACE reads with MiXCR anew, one entry per CDR3 protein. This table holds 68,000 or so distinct CDR3 sequences, around 13% found once. The chain has TRBV11-2 and TRBJ1-1; D gene ambiguous. Material for sequencing was whole blood. This clonotype was sampled from an adult who was a healthcare worker with PCR-confirmed SARS-CoV-2 infection or an uninfected control (not recorded which). The chain's CDR3 is CASSLLATVTEAFF. The CDR3, as DNA: TGTGCCAGCAGCTTACTGGCCACCGTCACTGAAGCTTTCTTT.